One sample yielded the 21 T cell receptor beta chains listed below, sequenced in a study of CD8 T cells in ankylosing spondylitis. TCRdb independently ran MiXCR on the 5' RACE reads; one entry per CDR3 protein. Found here are roughly 140,000 distinct CDR3 sequences, 40% to 50% of them singletons; the top ten hold 12% to 15%. The sequenced material came from synovial fluid, either unsorted or a sorted T cell fraction (not recorded which). The receptors were sampled from a male donor with ankylosing spondylitis.

This clonotype has just a few counts. This rearrangement joins TRBV6-1 to TRBJ2-1; 13 nucleotides match TRBD2. CDR1 MNHNS and CDR2 SASEGT come from the germline V gene. The CDR3 extends over 15 amino acids. V was pared by 8 bases and J by 7 bases, with 8 bases of the junction left unmatched. The DNA of the CDR3 is TGTGCCAGCGCCCAACTAGCGGGAGGGCTGAATGAGCAGTTCTTC. Protein sequence: CASAQLAGGLNEQFF.

The J gene is TRBJ2-1, the V gene TRBV13; D may be TRBD1 (7 bases). Trimming took off 5 bases at V and 8 bases at J, with 16 bases between the two ends. The germline V gene has CDR1 PRHDT and CDR2 FYEKMQ (reference sequence). The CDR3 is made up of 14 amino acids. The CDR3 DNA follows: TGTGCCAGCAGCGATCCAACAGGGGAGGATGAGCAGTTCTTC. Encoded protein: CASSDPTGEDEQFF. Full variable domain (rest looked up from reference TRBV13 and TRBJ2-1): AAGVIQSPRHLIKEKRETATLKCYPIPRHDTVYWYQQGPGQDPQFLISFYEKMQSDKGSIPDRFSAQQFSDYHSELNMSSLELGDSALYFCASSDPTGEDEQFFGPGTRLTVL.

The V call is TRBV4-1, the J call TRBJ2-2, with D possibly matching TRBD2 (6 bases). This CDR3 has 19 amino acids. The ends were cut back, 0 bases at V and 0 bases at J, with 17 bases in the middle. Germline V gives CDR1 MGHRA, CDR2 YSYEKL. The DNA of the CDR3 is TGCGCCAGCAGCCAAGATGCCCTCGGGCTAGCGTCGAACACCGGGGAGCTGTTTTTT. Its translation: CASSQDALGLASNTGELFF.

This clonotype appeared a few times. The rearrangement links TRBV4-1 to TRBJ1-2, with D unresolved. The CDR3 loop spans 14 amino acids. Germline values: CDR1 MGHRA, CDR2 YSYEKL. V was shortened by 2 bases and J by 0 bases, with 7 bases between the two germline ends. In nucleotides, the CDR3 is TGCGCCAGCAGCCAATATGCTTCTAACTATGGCTACACCTTC. Its protein product is CASSQYASNYGYTF.

This clonotype has a count of ten or more. The CDR3 nucleotides read TGTGCCAGCAGAGAACAGGGTTACAATTCACCCCTCCACTTT. Residues: CASREQGYNSPLHF. This chain uses TRBV6-1 with TRBJ1-6; weak D call: TRBD1 (6 bases). Trimming shortened V by 6 bases and J by 7 bases, and 13 bases separated the two germline ends. From germline, CDR1 is MNHNS and CDR2 SASEGT. The CDR3 is made up of 14 amino acids.

The sample holds many counts of this clonotype. This chain uses TRBV27 with TRBJ1-1, with D hard to call. Trimming shortened V by 5 bases and J by 4 bases, and 14 bases separated the two germline ends. The CDR3 is made up of 14 amino acids. Germline values: CDR1 MNHEY, CDR2 SMNVEV (reference sequence). CDR3 coding DNA: TGTGCCAGCAGTCCCCTGGCGGGCGCCACTGAAGCTTTCTTT. Translation: CASSPLAGATEAFF.

This clonotype has more than one count but fewer than ten. The chain links TRBV29-1 to TRBJ2-7; TRBD1 agrees at 7 bases. This CDR3 has 15 residues. V gave up 0 bases and J gave up 4 bases; unmatched junction bases: 9. CDR1 is SQVTM and CDR2 is ANQGSEA in the germline V gene. The CDR3 here is CSVEDRTGEEYEQYF. DNA of the CDR3: TGCAGCGTTGAAGACCGGACAGGAGAGGAGTACGAGCAGTACTTC.

This sequence joins TRBV12-3 or TRBV12-4 and TRBJ2-5, with 11 nucleotides matching TRBD2. CDR3 length: 16 residues. V shed 6 bases and J 3 bases; nucleotides not matched to a gene: 9. CDR3: CASSNGTSGTEETQYF. CDR3 nucleotides: TGTGCCAGCAGCAACGGGACTAGCGGTACGGAAGAGACCCAGTACTTC.

The CDR3 loop reads CASSSTIISSGQETQYF. CDR3 sequence (DNA): TGTGCCAGCAGCTCGACAATCATATCTAGCGGACAAGAGACCCAGTACTTC. The chain carries TRBV9 and TRBJ2-5; TRBD2 agrees at 7 bases. The V segment lost 4 bases and the J segment 2 bases; nucleotides outside the gene matches: 14. The CDR3 extends over 17 amino acids. Looked up from germline, CDR1 is SGDLS and CDR2 is YYNGEE.

The chain couples TRBV11-2 to TRBJ1-1, with D uncertain. Trimming took 4 bases from V and 1 from J, leaving 25 bases between them. CDR1 and CDR2 (germline): SGHAT, FQNNGV. This CDR3 is built from 19 residues. CDR3 in DNA: TGTGCCAGCAGCTATCCATGGGGAGGTCCCTACCATAGGAACACTGAAGCTTTCTTT. It yields the protein CASSYPWGGPYHRNTEAFF.

The genes are TRBV12-3 or TRBV12-4 and TRBJ2-7; 8 bases align to TRBD2. Losses at the gene ends were 5 bases for V and 1 base for J; bases not matched to a gene: 10. This CDR3 comprises 16 residues. CDR3 protein: CASSPRSGGPSYEQYF. Here the CDR3 DNA reads TGTGCCAGCAGTCCCCGCAGCGGGGGACCATCCTACGAGCAGTACTTC.

The V call is TRBV6-2 or TRBV6-3, the J call TRBJ2-1; possible D gene TRBD2, 6 bases. The CDR3 sequence is 15 residues long. The ends were cut back, 5 bases at V and 8 bases at J, with 19 bases in the middle. Germline V gene sequence: CDR1 MNHEY, CDR2 SVGEGT. The CDR3 region is CASSRYAGRLDEQFF. For the CDR3, the DNA is TGTGCCAGCAGTCGATACGCGGGAAGGCTGGATGAGCAGTTCTTC.

The chain uses TRBV4-1 and TRBJ1-1; the match to TRBD1 covers 9 bases. The V segment lost 3 bases and the J segment 1 base; nucleotides outside the gene matches: 15. Germline V lookup: CDR1 MGHRA, CDR2 YSYEKL. The length of the CDR3 is 19 residues. In DNA, the CDR3 is TGCGCCAGCAGCCAGGGGTATTACAGGGGGCTCCCTTGGAACACTGAAGCTTTCTTT. Translating it yields CASSQGYYRGLPWNTEAFF.

The chain employs TRBV7-8 and TRBJ2-1, with D possibly TRBD2 on 6 matching bases. The germline CDR1 and CDR2 sequences are SGHVS and FQNEAQ. The CDR3 length is 18 residues. The V gene lost 2 bases and the J gene lost 8 bases, with 25 bases spanning the gap. DNA of the CDR3: TGTGCCAGCAGCTTAACCAGGGCACTTCAAACTAGCTATGATGAGCAGTTCTTC. This gives the protein CASSLTRALQTSYDEQFF.

This clonotype was observed a few times. The chain links TRBV27 to TRBJ2-1, with TRBD2 identical over 10 bases. CDR3 length equals 17 residues. With 8 bases clipped from V and 2 bases from J, the junction kept 12 bases outside the gene matches. The germline V gene encodes CDR1 MNHEY and CDR2 SMNVEV (reference sequence). The CDR3 DNA is TGTGCCAGCTTCTCCGAGAGCGGGAGGGGTCCCTACAATGAGCAGTTCTTC. This gives the protein CASFSESGRGPYNEQFF.

This clonotype was counted a few times. V gene TRBV12-3 or TRBV12-4 combines with J gene TRBJ2-1, with 11 nucleotides matching TRBD2. CDR3 length: 15 residues. Trimming cost V 3 bases and J 5 bases; bases outside gene matches: 3. The DNA of the CDR3 is TGTGCCAGCAGTTTCGGGACTAGCGGTCACAATGAGCAGTTCTTC. Amino acids: CASSFGTSGHNEQFF.

The V call is TRBV4-1, the J call TRBJ1-5; no firm D call. V lost 3 bases and J lost 9, with 24 bases in between. The germline gives CDR1 MGHRA, CDR2 YSYEKL. There are 17 residues in the CDR3. The CDR3 protein is CASSHPPGRRGIGPQHF. The CDR3 region has the DNA TGCGCCAGCAGCCACCCCCCGGGAAGGCGCGGCATCGGGCCCCAGCATTTT.

This clonotype came up a few times. This sequence joins TRBV6-1 and TRBJ2-7, with unresolved D. The germline V gene has CDR1 MNHNS and CDR2 SASEGT. V was pared by 1 base and J by 0 bases, with 10 bases between. The CDR3 is 15 amino acids. CDR3 region: CASSEGHETSYEQYF. The CDR3 DNA sequence: TGTGCCAGCAGTGAAGGACACGAGACCTCCTACGAGCAGTACTTC.

This clonotype was recorded at least ten times. A read error may produce the germline difference seen at one junction end. The chain links TRBV12-3 or TRBV12-4 to TRBJ2-1, with 11 bases that match TRBD2. The CDR3 has 14 amino acids. As DNA, the CDR3 is TGTGCCAGCAGTGTAGCGGGAGGGTACAATGAGCAGTTCTTC. It yields the protein CASSVAGGYNEQFF.

The chain is built from TRBV6-5 and TRBJ2-3; D is ambiguous. Deletions cut 6 bases from V and 1 base from J, with 14 bases between. From germline, CDR1 is MNHEY and CDR2 SVGAGI. The CDR3 sequence is 15 residues long. The CDR3 here is CASRYRSSGTDTQYF. The CDR3 nucleotides read TGTGCCAGCAGGTATAGATCGTCTGGCACAGATACGCAGTATTTT.

This sequence joins TRBV3-1 and TRBJ2-5; 11 nucleotides line up with TRBD1. The germline V gene encodes CDR1 LGHDT and CDR2 YNNKEL (reference sequence). The CDR3 totals 16 residues. V shed 5 bases and J 3 bases; nucleotides not matched to a gene: 8. As DNA, the CDR3 is TGTGCCAGCAGCTTCGAGGACAGGGGGCCAAAAGAGACCCAGTACTTC. Its translation is CASSFEDRGPKETQYF.